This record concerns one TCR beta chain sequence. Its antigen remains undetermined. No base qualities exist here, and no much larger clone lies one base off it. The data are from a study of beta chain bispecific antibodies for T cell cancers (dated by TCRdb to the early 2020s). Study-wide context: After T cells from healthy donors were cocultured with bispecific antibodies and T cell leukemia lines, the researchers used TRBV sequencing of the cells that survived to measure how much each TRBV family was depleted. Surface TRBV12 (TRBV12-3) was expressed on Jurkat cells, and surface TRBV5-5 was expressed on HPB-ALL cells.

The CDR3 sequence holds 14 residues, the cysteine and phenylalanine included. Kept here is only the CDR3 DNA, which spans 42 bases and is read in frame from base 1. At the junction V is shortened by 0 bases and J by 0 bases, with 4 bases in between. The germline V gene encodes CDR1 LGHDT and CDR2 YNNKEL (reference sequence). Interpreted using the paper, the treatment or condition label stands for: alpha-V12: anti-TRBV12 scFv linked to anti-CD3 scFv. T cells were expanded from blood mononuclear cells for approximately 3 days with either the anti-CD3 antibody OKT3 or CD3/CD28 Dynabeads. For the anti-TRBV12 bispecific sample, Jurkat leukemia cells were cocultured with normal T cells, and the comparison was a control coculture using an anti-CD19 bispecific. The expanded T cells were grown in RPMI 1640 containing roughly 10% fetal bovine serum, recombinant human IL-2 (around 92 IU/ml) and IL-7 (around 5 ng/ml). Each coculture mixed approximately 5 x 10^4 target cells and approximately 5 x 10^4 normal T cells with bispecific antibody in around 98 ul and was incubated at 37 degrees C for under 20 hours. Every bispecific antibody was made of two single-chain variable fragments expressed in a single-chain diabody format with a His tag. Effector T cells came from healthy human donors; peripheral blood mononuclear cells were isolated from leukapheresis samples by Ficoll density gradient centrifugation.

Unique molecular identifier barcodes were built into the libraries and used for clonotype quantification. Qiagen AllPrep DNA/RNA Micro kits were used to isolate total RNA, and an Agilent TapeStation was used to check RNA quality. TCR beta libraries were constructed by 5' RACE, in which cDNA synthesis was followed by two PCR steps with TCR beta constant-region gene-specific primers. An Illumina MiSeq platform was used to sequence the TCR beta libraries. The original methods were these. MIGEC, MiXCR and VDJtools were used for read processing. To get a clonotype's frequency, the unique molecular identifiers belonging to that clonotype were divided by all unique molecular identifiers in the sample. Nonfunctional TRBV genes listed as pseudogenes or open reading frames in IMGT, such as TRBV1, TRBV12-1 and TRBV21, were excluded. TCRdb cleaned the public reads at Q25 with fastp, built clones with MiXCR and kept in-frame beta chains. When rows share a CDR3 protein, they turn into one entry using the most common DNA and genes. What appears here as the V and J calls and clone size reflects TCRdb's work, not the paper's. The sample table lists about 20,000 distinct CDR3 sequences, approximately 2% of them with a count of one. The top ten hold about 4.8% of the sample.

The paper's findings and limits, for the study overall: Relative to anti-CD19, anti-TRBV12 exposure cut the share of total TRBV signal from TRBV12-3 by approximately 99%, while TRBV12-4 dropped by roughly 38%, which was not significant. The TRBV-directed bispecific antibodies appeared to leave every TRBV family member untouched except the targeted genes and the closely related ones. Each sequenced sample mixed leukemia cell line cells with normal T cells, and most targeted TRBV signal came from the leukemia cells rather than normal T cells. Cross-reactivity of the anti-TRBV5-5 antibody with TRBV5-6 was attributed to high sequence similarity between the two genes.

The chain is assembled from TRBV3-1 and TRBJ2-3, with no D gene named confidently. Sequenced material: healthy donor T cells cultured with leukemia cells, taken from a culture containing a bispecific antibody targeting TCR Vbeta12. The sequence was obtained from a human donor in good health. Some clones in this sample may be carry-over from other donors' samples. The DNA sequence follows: TGTGCCAGCAGCCAAGAAGCCAGCACAGATACGCAGTATTTT. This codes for CASSQEASTDTQYF.